The source of this TCR beta chain is a study of blood T cell repertoires in COVID-19. Study-wide context: Sample material is recorded as cDNA or gDNA derived from T cells, B-cell-depleted T cells, or PBMCs.

V lost 0 bases, J lost 3 bases, and 7 bases stayed unmatched. The CDR3 sequence is 16 residues long. Germline V gives CDR1 SGHTA, CDR2 FQGNSA. This clone was found once. Sequencing was performed with immunoSEQ multiplex PCR; in TCRdb, only in-frame clones are kept and a portion is missing. Here the sample spans 100,000 to 110,000 clones, about 88% being singletons. The V gene is TRBV7-2, the J gene TRBJ1-2, with 7 bases aligning to TRBD1. The sequence derives from a man younger than 40 in a cohort sampled during active COVID-19. Sequenced: peripheral blood. The CDR3 nucleotides are TGTGCCAGCAGCTTAGCGTCGAGACAGGGTGACTATGGCTACACCTTC. Protein sequence: CASSLASRQGDYGYTF. Drawing the rest from reference TRBV7-2 and TRBJ1-2, the complete variable domain is GAGVSQSPSNKVTEKGKDVELRCDPISGHTALYWYRQSLGQGLEFLIYFQGNSAPDKSGLPSDRFSAERTGGSVSTLTIQRTQQEDSAVYLCASSLASRQGDYGYTFGSGTRLTVV.